These 29 T cell receptor beta chains originate from one sample sequenced in a study of cytomegalovirus exposure and HLA in healthy donors. The PCR employed 60 Vbeta primers together with 13 Jbeta primers. The repertoire was sequenced with immunoSEQ multiplex PCR; TCRdb's copy has only in-frame clones and lacks some. The listing contains some 140,000 clones. The sequenced sample consisted of PBMCs. These receptors were taken from a woman aged 55-75 years in good health and CMV-seronegative.

The chain uses TRBV28 and TRBJ2-7; 10 bases align to TRBD1. The CDR3 runs to 14 residues. The V and J ends lost 6 bases and 5 bases, in that order; junction bases with no gene match: 7. Germline-derived CDR1 and CDR2 are MDHEN and SYDVKM. The CDR3 region is CASRGPTGGDEQYF. Here the CDR3 DNA reads TGTGCCAGCAGGGGTCCGACAGGGGGCGACGAGCAGTACTTC.

V and J are TRBV28 and TRBJ2-7; 8 nucleotides match TRBD1. The germline gives CDR1 MDHEN, CDR2 SYDVKM. The CDR3 has 13 residues. Losses at the gene ends were 10 bases for V and 1 base for J; bases not matched to a gene: 6. CDR3 nucleotides: TGTGCCATAGGGACAGGTGGGTCCTACGAGCAGTACTTC. As protein: CAIGTGGSYEQYF.

This sequence joins TRBV2 and TRBJ2-5; D not certain. The ends were cut back, 7 bases at V and 8 bases at J, with 11 bases in the middle. From germline, CDR1 is SNHLY and CDR2 FYNNEI. CDR3 size: 11 residues. In nucleotides, the CDR3 is TGTGCCAGCACCACTGGAGATACCCAGTACTTC. It translates to CASTTGDTQYF.

The genes are TRBV28 and TRBJ1-5; a weak D match, TRBD1 (6 bases). The ends were cut back, 2 bases at V and 9 bases at J, with 14 bases in the middle. This CDR3 is built from 14 residues. Germline CDR1 is MDHEN and CDR2 is SYDVKM. CDR3 coding DNA: TGTGCCAGCAGTTTACGACAGGTCCTTGGGCCCCAGCATTTT. Protein product: CASSLRQVLGPQHF.

This chain joins TRBV4-1 and TRBJ1-4; unclear D gene. Germline assignment: CDR1 MGHRA and CDR2 YSYEKL. Trimming shortened V by 0 bases and J by 4 bases, and 9 bases separated the two germline ends. The CDR3 runs 15 residues. This CDR3 reads CASSQDLQFNEKLFF. In DNA form, the CDR3 reads TGCGCCAGCAGCCAAGATTTACAGTTTAATGAAAAACTGTTTTTT.

J is TRBJ1-2 and V is TRBV2; D uncertain. Germline CDR1 and CDR2: SNHLY and FYNNEI. The V gene lost 3 bases and the J gene lost 4 bases, with 6 bases spanning the gap. The CDR3 is made up of 12 amino acids. The CDR3 here is CASSETSYGYTF. The CDR3 DNA follows: TGTGCCAGCAGTGAGACAAGCTATGGCTACACCTTC.

V usage is TRBV28 and J usage is TRBJ1-4; the D is unclear. Trimming removed 5 bases at V and 2 bases at J, with 21 bases between. CDR1 is MDHEN, CDR2 SYDVKM, per germline. There are 18 residues in the CDR3. CDR3 DNA: TGTGCCAGCAGTAGTCCCGCCCGGAGGGTGGGTACTAATGAAAAACTGTTTTTT. Protein: CASSSPARRVGTNEKLFF.

The chain carries TRBV29-1 and TRBJ1-5; no definite D call. With 4 bases removed from V and 0 bases from J, the gap between germline ends came to 4 bases. Germline V lookup: CDR1 SQVTM, CDR2 ANQGSEA. The CDR3 is 12 amino acids. CDR3 in amino acids: CSVAGSNQPQHF. The CDR3 bases are TGCAGCGTTGCGGGTAGCAATCAGCCCCAGCATTTT.

This chain uses TRBV2 with TRBJ1-4; weak D call: TRBD1 (6 bases). CDR1 and CDR2 from the germline V gene are SNHLY and FYNNEI. Trimming took off 5 bases at V and 4 bases at J, with 11 bases between the two ends. CDR3 length equals 14 residues. The DNA of the CDR3 is TGTGCCAGCAGTTTTGACAGGCGTAATGAAAAACTGTTTTTT. Translating gives CASSFDRRNEKLFF. The entire variable domain, with the rest obtained from reference TRBV2 and TRBJ1-4, is as follows: EPEVTQTPSHQVTQMGQEVILRCVPISNHLYFYWYRQILGQKVEFLVSFYNNEISEKSEIFDDQFSVERPDGSNFTLKIRSTKLEDSAMYFCASSFDRRNEKLFFGSGTQLSVL.

The V and J genes are TRBV5-1 and TRBJ2-1; 12 nucleotides match TRBD2. Trimming removed 4 bases from V and 16 bases from J; junction bases left unmatched: 9. CDR1 and CDR2 (germline): SGHRS, YFSETQ. The CDR3 sequence is 13 residues long. DNA of the CDR3: TGCGCCAGCAGCACTGGGCTAGCGGGAGGGATATTCTTC. This encodes CASSTGLAGGIFF. The whole variable domain, remainder taken from reference TRBV5-1 and TRBJ2-1, is KAGVTQTPRYLIKTRGQQVTLSCSPISGHRSVSWYQQTPGQGLQFLFEYFSETQRNKGNFPGRFSGRQFSNSRSEMNVSTLELGDSALYLCASSTGLAGGIFFGPGTRLTVL.

This sequence joins TRBV28 and TRBJ1-4; D possibly corresponds to TRBD1 (6 bases). Germline CDR1 reads MDHEN; CDR2 reads SYDVKM. The germline V and J ends were trimmed by 5 bases and 8 bases, with 18 bases remaining between them. The CDR3 has 15 amino acids. CDR3 loop: CASSVIGGEREKLFF. The CDR3 nucleotides read TGTGCCAGCAGTGTTATTGGGGGCGAACGAGAAAAACTGTTTTTT. Together with reference TRBV28 and TRBJ1-4, the CDR3 gives the full variable domain: DVKVTQSSRYLVKRTGEKVFLECVQDMDHENMFWYRQDPGLGLRLIYFSYDVKMKEKGDIPEGYSVSREKKERFSLILESASTNQTSMYLCASSVIGGEREKLFFGSGTQLSVL.

The gene calls are TRBV7-2 and TRBJ1-2, with D unresolved. Germline V lookup: CDR1 SGHTA, CDR2 FQGNSA. V lost 4 bases, J lost 6 bases, and 15 bases lay in between. This CDR3 has 14 amino acids. This chain's CDR3 is CASSSSAGFDGYTF. CDR3 nucleotide sequence: TGTGCCAGCAGCTCGTCTGCGGGGTTTGATGGCTACACCTTC.

This rearrangement joins TRBV5-1 to TRBJ1-2, with TRBD1 matching over 7 bases. After removal of 0 bases from V and 5 bases from J, the junction contained 4 bases not matched to a gene. CDR3 size: 14 residues. The V gene's germline CDR1 is SGHRS and CDR2 YFSETQ. Here the CDR3 DNA reads TGCGCCAGCAGCTTGGAGCAGGGACAGTATGGCTACACCTTC. This gives the protein CASSLEQGQYGYTF.

The CDR3 nucleotides are TGTGCCAGCAGCTTAGAACAGGGCCACGAGCAGTACTTC. Translated, it gives CASSLEQGHEQYF. The chain carries TRBV7-2 and TRBJ2-5, with a possible D match to TRBD1 (6 bases). The DNA end lines up better with TRBJ2-7; the J call may be wrong. CDR1 and CDR2 from the germline V gene are SGHTA and FQGNSA. The length of the CDR3 is 13 residues.

The chain links TRBV4-1 to TRBJ2-7, with D possibly matching TRBD1 (6 bases). The CDR3 contains 16 residues. V dropped 4 bases and J dropped 3 bases, with 19 bases sitting between them. The germline gives CDR1 MGHRA, CDR2 YSYEKL. CDR3 in DNA: TGCGCCAGCAGCCGACTGGCCACGGGACAACTCTACGAGCAGTACTTC. Translating it yields CASSRLATGQLYEQYF.

The chain uses TRBV28 and TRBJ2-1, with a tentative D call TRBD2 (6 bases). This CDR3 is built from 11 residues. Trimming took 5 bases from V and 10 from J, leaving 9 bases between them. Germline V gene sequence: CDR1 MDHEN, CDR2 SYDVKM. CDR3 loop: CASSQTREQFF. The CDR3 DNA follows: TGTGCCAGCAGTCAGACTAGAGAGCAGTTCTTC.

The chain joins TRBV25-1 to TRBJ1-1; 7 positions agree with TRBD1. Trimming removed 2 bases from V and 10 bases from J; junction bases left unmatched: 10. The CDR3 sequence is 14 residues long. Germline CDR1 is MGHDK and CDR2 is SYGVNS. CDR3 DNA: TGTGCCAGCAGTGAAAGTGGCACAGGGGATTCAGCTTTCTTT. It translates to CASSESGTGDSAFF.

This chain connects TRBV27 to TRBJ2-2; the match to TRBD2 covers 13 bases. The CDR3 is 17 residues long. Trimming took 3 bases from V and 6 from J; bases not matched to a gene: 7. Per the germline V gene, CDR1 is MNHEY and CDR2 is SMNVEV (reference sequence). DNA for the CDR3: TGTGCCAGCAGTTTTCTGGGACTAGCGGGACTTTCCGGGGAGCTGTTTTTT. This codes for CASSFLGLAGLSGELFF.

The chain employs TRBV19 and TRBJ1-3; 7 nucleotides line up with TRBD1. Trimming removed 2 bases from V and 3 bases from J; junction bases left unmatched: 16. Germline V gene lookup returns CDR1 LNHDA and CDR2 SQIVND (reference sequence). The CDR3 extends over 19 amino acids. Here the CDR3 reads CASSITQGRWILVGNTIYF. The DNA of the CDR3 is TGTGCCAGTAGTATAACACAGGGGAGGTGGATCTTGGTTGGAAACACCATATATTTT. The full variable domain, its missing parts supplied by reference TRBV19 and TRBJ1-3, is DGGITQSPKYLFRKEGQNVTLSCEQNLNHDAMYWYRQDPGQGLRLIYYSQIVNDFQKGDIAEGYSVSREKKESFPLTVTSAQKNPTAFYLCASSITQGRWILVGNTIYFGEGSWLTVV.

The rearrangement joins TRBV7-2 to TRBJ2-4, with 8 bases lining up with TRBD2. CDR3 size: 17 residues. Germline V CDR1 and CDR2: SGHTA, FQGNSA. The J segment lost 6 bases and the V segment lost 5 bases, leaving 15 bases of the junction unmatched. The CDR3 reads CASSPGPPAGVGNIQYF. In DNA, the CDR3 is TGTGCCAGCAGCCCAGGCCCCCCAGCGGGAGTAGGAAACATTCAGTACTTC.

The chain carries TRBV10-1 and TRBJ2-3; tentatively, D is TRBD2 (5 bases). Trimming removed 7 bases at V and 3 bases at J, with 11 bases between. Germline V gene lookup returns CDR1 WNHNN and CDR2 SYGVQD (reference sequence). The CDR3 extends over 13 amino acids. CDR3 sequence reads: CASKEGSTDTQYF. CDR3 DNA: TGCGCCAGCAAGGAAGGGAGTACAGATACGCAGTATTTT.

The chain joins TRBV2 to TRBJ2-7, with D tentatively TRBD2 (6 bases). Germline CDR1 reads SNHLY; CDR2 reads FYNNEI. The CDR3 length is 16 residues. With 4 bases removed from V and 3 bases from J, the gap between germline ends came to 19 bases. The CDR3 sequence: CASSVPGVRDSYEQYF. The CDR3, as DNA: TGTGCCAGCAGTGTTCCGGGGGTTCGAGACAGCTACGAGCAGTACTTC. The complete variable domain, with remaining parts taken from reference TRBV2 and TRBJ2-7, reads EPEVTQTPSHQVTQMGQEVILRCVPISNHLYFYWYRQILGQKVEFLVSFYNNEISEKSEIFDDQFSVERPDGSNFTLKIRSTKLEDSAMYFCASSVPGVRDSYEQYFGPGTRLTVT.

The chain recombines TRBV6-5 with TRBJ2-7, with TRBD1 matching 7 bases. V lost 7 bases and J lost 2; bases outside the gene matches: 2. CDR3 length equals 12 residues. Germline V lookup: CDR1 MNHEY, CDR2 SVGAGI. The CDR3 DNA sequence: TGTGCCAGCAAGACAGGGACCTACGAGCAGTACTTC. Amino acids: CASKTGTYEQYF.

This chain links TRBV6-5 with TRBJ2-7; TRBD1 matches 8 bases. Germline loops: CDR1 MNHEY, CDR2 SVGAGI. There are 15 residues in the CDR3. V gave up 5 bases and J gave up 1 base; unmatched junction bases: 7. CDR3 nucleotide sequence: TGTGCCAGCAGTATAAACACAGGGGGGTCCTACGAGCAGTACTTC. It yields the protein CASSINTGGSYEQYF.

The V call is TRBV28, the J call TRBJ1-4; D unresolved. CDR3 length: 15 amino acids. Germline V lookup: CDR1 MDHEN, CDR2 SYDVKM. Between the trimmed V and J ends, which lost 1 base and 5 bases, there was a span of 11 bases. The CDR3 spells CASSLFGLVNEKLFF. As DNA, the CDR3 is TGTGCCAGCAGTTTATTTGGACTTGTGAATGAAAAACTGTTTTTT.

This rearrangement joins TRBV29-1 to TRBJ2-5; 9 positions match TRBD1. The DNA matches TRBJ2-7 better at its end, which makes the J call doubtful. Germline V gives CDR1 SQVTM, CDR2 ANQGSEA. The CDR3 runs to 12 residues. The CDR3 bases are TGCAGCGTGGGGGACAGGGAGCGCGAGCAGTACTTC. Residues: CSVGDREREQYF.

V and J are TRBV2 and TRBJ2-2, with 7 bases aligning to TRBD2. This CDR3 is built from 15 residues. V dropped 7 bases and J dropped 2; count of bases not matched to a gene: 7. The germline CDR1 and CDR2 sequences are SNHLY and FYNNEI. The CDR3 spells CASKTGLTNTGELFF. In DNA form, the CDR3 reads TGTGCCAGCAAAACGGGACTAACTAACACCGGGGAGCTGTTTTTT.

This chain uses TRBV7-9 with TRBJ2-5; the D gene is possibly TRBD2 (6 bases). The J call is doubtful: the DNA matches TRBJ2-7 better. This CDR3 is built from 15 residues. Germline CDR1 and CDR2: SEHNR and FQNEAQ (reference sequence). This chain's CDR3 is CATYNPAGGPYEQYF. Written as DNA, the CDR3 is TGTGCCACGTACAACCCGGCCGGGGGACCCTACGAGCAGTACTTC.

The chain is built from TRBV13 and TRBJ2-1, with TRBD2 identical over 10 bases. Trimming took 4 bases from V and 0 from J; bases not matched to a gene: 21. Looked up from germline, CDR1 is PRHDT and CDR2 is FYEKMQ (reference sequence). The CDR3 sequence is 22 residues long. In DNA, the CDR3 is TGTGCCAGCAGCTCCGGGTGGGTGGGAACTAGCGGGATAGGCGCCTCCTACAATGAGCAGTTCTTC. Translating it yields CASSSGWVGTSGIGASYNEQFF.